This TCR beta chain was obtained from a study of T-cell reconstitution after alpha-beta-depleted transplantation in children. There are 14 residues in the CDR3. From germline, CDR1 is LGHNA and CDR2 YNFKEQ. Turning to this clonotype: One base away lies a much larger clone, so this may be a sequencing read error.

Unique molecular identifiers were used in preparing the TCRbeta library. Each CDR3 protein is one row after TCRdb ran MiXCR on the PCR reads. The table lists 150,000 to 250,000 distinct CDR3 sequences, 6.3% of them singletons. Sequenced material: PBMCs, taken before TCRalphabeta/CD19-depleted stem cell transplant. This chain uses TRBV4-2 with TRBJ2-3, with unresolved D. The clonotype originates from a girl younger than two with combined immunodeficiency, due to receive a stem cell transplant. CDR3 loop: CAISRAWGTDTQYF. CDR3 coding DNA: TGTGCCATCAGCCGAGCCTGGGGCACAGATACGCAGTATTTT.